Listed here is a single T cell receptor beta chain. The antigen is unknown. The assay was immunoSEQ multiplex PCR, and TCRdb's table has in-frame clones only and misses some. The data contain 2 million to 2.5 million clones, approximately 94% of them seen just once; the ten biggest clones take up roughly 0.13%. These data come from a study of shared clonotypes between healthy human individuals. Findings and limits, study-wide: Clonotypes which were not shared had lower generation probabilities than clonotypes that all four donors shared.

V was shortened by 0 bases and J by 2 bases, with 4 bases between the two germline ends. CDR3 size: 13 residues. In germline, CDR1 is LNHNV, CDR2 YYDKDF (reference sequence). The material sequenced was naive CD4+ T cells sorted from blood. Stated subset: CD45RA+ positively selected. The chain couples TRBV15 to TRBJ2-5; D uncertain. The source is a man younger than 35 in good health. CDR3 protein: CATSREKQETQYF. CDR3 DNA sequence: TGTGCCACCAGCAGAGAGAAACAAGAGACCCAGTACTTC.